The present TCR beta chain was sequenced within a study of cytomegalovirus exposure and HLA in healthy donors. This clone was observed a handful of times. Between the trimmed V and J ends, which lost 1 base and 5 bases, there was a span of 18 bases. The length of the CDR3 is 16 residues. The germline V gene has CDR1 SGHAT and CDR2 FQNNGV. This PCR relied on a set of 60 Vbeta primers and 13 Jbeta primers. Libraries were prepared by immunoSEQ multiplex PCR; TCRdb keeps only in-frame clonotypes and omits some of them. Of over 200,000 clones in the sample, more than 75% were seen once. The source of this sequence is a male donor in good health and CMV-seronegative. The sequenced material came from PBMCs. This chain uses TRBV11-2 with TRBJ2-7; D is possibly TRBD1 (5 bases). The CDR3 sequence: CASSLARVPTQHEQYF. The CDR3 nucleotides are TGTGCCAGCAGCTTAGCCAGGGTCCCTACCCAGCACGAGCAGTACTTC.